This is a list of T cell receptor beta chains from one sample in a study of T cell repertoires in cytomegalovirus infection. No antigen has been identified for these receptors. MiXCR, run by TCRdb on the reads, gives a single entry per CDR3 protein. Of some 350,000 distinct CDR3 sequences in the sample, roughly 29% were seen once. The sequences come from cultured PBMCs, collected from culture after CMV antigen stimulation. These receptor sequences come from a human donor in good health (CMV status not recorded). Some clones in this sample may be carry-over from other donors' samples. Each CDR3 is given with its conserved first and last residue. Fields, in order: CDR3 DNA, CDR3 protein, J gene, D gene, clone size, V gene. A D gene is named only where the DNA matches it firmly. Size values are once, few and many counts, or a class for expanded clones, and some rows have none.

CDR3 DNA: TGTGCCAGCAGCTTAGTCGGAGGGAATCAGCCCCAGCATTTT
CDR3 protein: CASSLVGGNQPQHF
J gene: TRBJ1-5
D gene: NA
clone size: few
V gene: TRBV7-9

CDR3 DNA: TGCAGTGCTGGTGGAAAGAATTCACCCCTCCACTTT
CDR3 protein: CSAGGKNSPLHF
J gene: TRBJ1-6
D gene: NA
clone size: NA
V gene: TRBV20-1

CDR3 DNA: TGCAGTGCTAGACCCTCTTTTGACAGATCGTCGCCCCAGCATTTT
CDR3 protein: CSARPSFDRSSPQHF
J gene: TRBJ1-5
D gene: NA
clone size: NA
V gene: TRBV20-1

CDR3 DNA: TGTGCCAGCACCTATCTTGTAATATGCCCCCTTTGGGGCTACACCTTC
CDR3 protein: CASTYLVICPLWGYTF
J gene: TRBJ1-2
D gene: NA
clone size: NA
V gene: TRBV6-9

CDR3 DNA: TGTGCCAGCAGCTTGGACAGAGCGGGAGGGCGCAATGAGCAGTTCTTC
CDR3 protein: CASSLDRAGGRNEQFF
J gene: TRBJ2-1
D gene: TRBD2
clone size: many
V gene: TRBV7-2

CDR3 DNA: TGTGCCAGCTCCCCGGGACTTTCCTACAATGAGCAGTTCTTC
CDR3 protein: CASSPGLSYNEQFF
J gene: TRBJ2-1
D gene: NA
clone size: few
V gene: TRBV7-2

CDR3 DNA: TGTGCCAGCAGCCCCCGGACAGGGCTGGGAACTGAAGCTTTCTTT
CDR3 protein: CASSPRTGLGTEAFF
J gene: TRBJ1-1
D gene: TRBD1
clone size: NA
V gene: TRBV6-6

CDR3 DNA: TGTGCCAGCAGCCGGGACAGGTTCCTCGGGCCCCAGCATTTT
CDR3 protein: CASSRDRFLGPQHF
J gene: TRBJ1-5
D gene: TRBD1
clone size: many
V gene: TRBV7-2

CDR3 DNA: TGTGCCAGCAGCCAAGAGTGGGGCCCCCAGGCTTTCTTT
CDR3 protein: CASSQEWGPQAFF
J gene: TRBJ1-1
D gene: NA
clone size: NA
V gene: TRBV14

CDR3 DNA: TGTGCCAGCAGCTCCGGGACAGGGGACTATTACGAGCAGTACTTC
CDR3 protein: CASSSGTGDYYEQYF
J gene: TRBJ2-7
D gene: TRBD1
clone size: NA
V gene: TRBV7-9

CDR3 DNA: TGTGCCAGCAGGCCAAGCGGGAGCTCCTACAATGAGCAGTTCTTC
CDR3 protein: CASRPSGSSYNEQFF
J gene: TRBJ2-1
D gene: TRBD2
clone size: many
V gene: TRBV7-2

CDR3 DNA: TGTGCCAGCAGCTTAGAGGGAGGAAATAACCATCAGCCCCAGCATTTT
CDR3 protein: CASSLEGGNNHQPQHF
J gene: TRBJ1-5
D gene: NA
clone size: many
V gene: TRBV7-8